This TCR beta chain derives from a study of T cell responses to AZD1222 COVID-19 vaccine. This clone was seen once. Its antigen is unidentified. The DNA is left out, because the CDR3 cannot be placed on it with certainty; the CDR3 is given as TCRdb lists it. Whole-study results and caveats: Repertoires were collected only later (after the peak T cell response had occurred). Donors in the cohort were predominantly white British and more often female, and clonal diversity was possibly underestimated.

TCRdb keeps only in-frame clones here, not all; method: immunoSEQ multiplex PCR. The sample includes tens of thousands of clones, 65% to 80% of them seen just once. Sequences were derived from peripheral blood, sampled on day 0 of MenACWY control vaccination. This clonotype was obtained from an adult in good health.

The chain's CDR3 is CASSTWTGVAGGANVLTF. The V call is TRBV21-1, the J call TRBJ2-6; the table names TRBD1, a call not compared with the DNA. TRBV21-1 is a documented pseudogene. The CDR3 extends over 18 residues, inclusive of both ends.